This T cell receptor (beta chain) is drawn from a study of control samples from healthy donors and cancer patients. Only in-frame clones appear in the TCRdb table, and some are missing; sequencing was by immunoSEQ multiplex PCR. Among some 120,000 clones listed, approximately 90% were seen once. This CDR3 region has 14 residues. V trimming: 3 bases; J trimming: 3 bases; junction bases outside the gene matches: 4. CDR1 is SGHRS and CDR2 is YFSETQ in the germline V gene. Specimen: blood. The J gene is TRBJ2-3, the V gene TRBV5-1; 7 nucleotides match TRBD2. The sequence derives from a man aged 18 to 30 in good health. CDR3 nucleotides: TGCGCCAGCAGCTCCGCGGGGGTGACAGATACGCAGTATTTT. It specifies CASSSAGVTDTQYF.